A single T cell receptor (beta chain) is shown here with its context. This specimen belongs to a study of blood T cell repertoires in COVID-19. CDR1 is SEHNR, CDR2 FQNEAQ, per germline (reference sequence). Trimming removed 2 bases from V and 2 bases from J, with 10 bases in between. The CDR3 totals 14 residues. Data came from immunoSEQ multiplex PCR; TCRdb stores just in-frame clones and leaves some out. The sample lists roughly 230,000 clones; roughly nine tenths were seen once. V and J are TRBV7-9 and TRBJ2-7; perhaps TRBD1 as D (6 bases). Sequenced sample: PBMCs or T cells enriched from blood (not recorded which). The clonotype was recovered from a woman aged 25 to 39 with acute COVID-19. CDR3 region: CASSLTGQTYEQYF. The DNA for the CDR3 is TGTGCCAGCAGCTTAACGGGACAAACCTACGAGCAGTACTTC.